Listed below are T cell receptor beta chains from one sample, sequenced in a study of molecular identifiers for immune sequencing clone quantification. TCRdb redid the calling of the PCR reads with MiXCR, one entry per CDR3 protein. The sample records 550,000 to 750,000 distinct CDR3 sequences, 15% to 20% being singletons. Sequencing was carried out using naive CD8+ T cells from blood, with Jurkat cell RNA spiked in. These receptors were obtained from a human donor in good health. Some libraries in this study had Jurkat cell RNA spiked in. The CDR3 runs from the conserved cysteine through the conserved F or W. D genes are given only for firm matches. Size values are once, few and many counts, or a class for expanded clones, and some rows have none.

clone size	J gene	V gene	D gene	CDR3 protein	CDR3 DNA
many	TRBJ2-3	TRBV20-1	NA	CSAAETYTQYF	TGCAGTGCTGCGGAGACCTATACGCAGTATTTT
NA	TRBJ2-1	TRBV7-9	NA	CASSPRTEVGNEQFF	TGTGCCAGCTCGCCCAGGACCGAGGTCGGCAATGAGCAGTTCTTC
many	TRBJ1-1	TRBV5-1	TRBD1	CASSLAGTGTTEAFF	TGCGCCAGCAGCTTGGCGGGGACAGGGACCACTGAAGCTTTCTTT
many	TRBJ2-7	TRBV27	NA	CASSSGPGIYEQYF	TGTGCCAGCAGTTCGGGGCCCGGCATCTACGAGCAGTACTTC
many	TRBJ2-3	TRBV7-9	NA	CASSLPRAPTSDTQYF	TGTGCCAGCAGCCTACCCCGAGCGCCGACCTCAGATACGCAGTATTTT
many	TRBJ1-4	TRBV20-1	TRBD1	CSAPGGTNEKLFF	TGCAGTGCTCCAGGGGGCACTAATGAAAAACTGTTTTTT
many	TRBJ2-3	TRBV9	NA	CASSEDTQGDTQYF	TGTGCCAGCAGCGAGGACACGCAAGGAGATACGCAGTATTTT
NA	TRBJ2-3	TRBV7-6	TRBD2	CASSRDPSGGADTQYF	TGTGCCAGCAGCCGGGACCCTAGCGGGGGCGCAGATACGCAGTATTTT
many	TRBJ1-5	TRBV4-1	NA	CASSQGLYQPQHF	TGCGCCAGCAGCCAAGGTTTGTACCAGCCCCAGCATTTT
many	TRBJ2-7	TRBV20-1	NA	CSAQIYGHYEQYF	TGCAGTGCGCAGATCTACGGTCACTACGAGCAGTACTTC
few	TRBJ2-7	TRBV20-1	NA	CSAPEGPAALREQYF	TGCAGTGCTCCGGAGGGCCCGGCCGCCCTCCGCGAGCAGTACTTC
many	TRBJ2-5	TRBV4-3	NA	CASSQEWGDQETQYF	TGCGCCAGCAGCCAAGAGTGGGGAGACCAAGAGACCCAGTACTTC
NA	TRBJ2-7	TRBV27	NA	CATRPAQSYEQYF	TGTGCCACCCGTCCTGCGCAGTCCTACGAGCAGTACTTC
many	TRBJ1-1	TRBV9	NA	CASSLTGGEAEAFF	TGTGCCAGCAGCCTGACCGGGGGCGAGGCTGAAGCTTTCTTT
many	TRBJ2-7	TRBV30	NA	CAWSQGAGSYEQYF	TGTGCCTGGAGCCAAGGGGCCGGGAGCTACGAGCAGTACTTC
few	TRBJ1-2	TRBV27	NA	CASSYGPRYYGYTF	TGTGCCAGCAGTTATGGGCCTAGATACTATGGCTACACCTTC
NA	TRBJ2-3	TRBV25-1	TRBD2	CASSEPPGLAADTQYF	TGTGCCAGCAGTGAGCCCCCGGGACTAGCGGCAGATACGCAGTATTTT
NA	TRBJ1-5	TRBV19	NA	CASSIVGAANQPQHF	TGTGCCAGTAGTATAGTCGGGGCAGCCAATCAGCCCCAGCATTTT
many	TRBJ2-7	TRBV28	NA	CATSAPRYEQYF	TGTGCAACCTCAGCGCCGCGCTACGAGCAGTACTTC
few	TRBJ2-1	TRBV4-3	NA	CGQGNEQFF	TGCGGACAAGGCAATGAGCAGTTCTTC
many	TRBJ1-1	TRBV29-1	NA	CSVPWGSEAFF	TGCAGCGTCCCGTGGGGGTCTGAAGCTTTCTTT
many	TRBJ2-3	TRBV5-1	NA	CASTPPRGIGTQYF	TGCGCCAGCACTCCCCCCCGAGGCATTGGTACGCAGTATTTT
few	TRBJ1-4	TRBV28	NA	CASSFRAGFENEKLFF	TGTGCCAGCAGTTTCCGGGCGGGGTTTGAGAATGAAAAACTGTTTTTT
many	TRBJ2-5	TRBV20-1	NA	CSARVQIEETQYF	TGCAGTGCTAGAGTACAGATCGAAGAGACCCAGTACTTC
few	TRBJ2-5	TRBV27	NA	CASSSRWGGVQETQYF	TGTGCCAGCAGTTCACGTTGGGGTGGTGTCCAAGAGACCCAGTACTTC
many	TRBJ2-3	TRBV2	NA	CASSGRANTDTQYF	TGTGCCAGCAGTGGGAGGGCCAACACAGATACGCAGTATTTT
many	TRBJ2-3	TRBV4-1	NA	CASSQSSFTDTQYF	TGCGCCAGCAGCCAAAGTAGTTTCACAGATACGCAGTATTTT
few	TRBJ2-3	TRBV4-1	TRBD2	CASSQAGTRFIRTDTQYF	TGCGCCAGCAGCCAGGCCGGGACTAGGTTTATCAGGACAGATACGCAGTATTTT
many	TRBJ2-7	TRBV20-1	NA	CSANGDYEQYF	TGCAGTGCTAACGGGGACTACGAGCAGTACTTC
many	TRBJ2-1	TRBV29-1	TRBD2	CSVHGTSGSSYNEQFF	TGCAGCGTCCATGGGACTAGCGGGAGCTCCTACAATGAGCAGTTCTTC
many	TRBJ2-1	TRBV4-2	NA	CASSQGGANEQFF	TGTGCCAGCAGCCAAGGCGGGGCCAATGAGCAGTTCTTC
few	TRBJ2-2	TRBV9	TRBD1	CASGDTGDTGELFF	TGTGCCAGCGGTGATACAGGGGACACCGGGGAGCTGTTTTTT
many	TRBJ2-5	TRBV20-1	TRBD2	CSAETSGGTQETQYF	TGCAGTGCTGAGACTAGCGGGGGCACCCAAGAGACCCAGTACTTC
many	TRBJ2-7	TRBV9	NA	CASSAEDGTLREQYF	TGTGCCAGCAGCGCCGAGGACGGGACCCTACGGGAGCAGTACTTC
many	TRBJ1-3	TRBV7-6	TRBD1	CASSQYPDRGPGNTIYF	TGTGCCAGCAGCCAATATCCGGACAGGGGGCCTGGAAACACCATATATTTT
few	TRBJ2-7	TRBV4-3	TRBD1	CASSQDGPAGGYYEQYF	TGCGCCAGCAGCCAAGATGGGCCGGCAGGGGGCTACTACGAGCAGTACTTC
NA	TRBJ2-6	TRBV30	TRBD1	CAWSRQGILSGADVLTF	TGTGCCTGGAGTAGACAGGGCATTCTCTCTGGGGCCGACGTCCTGACTTTC
many	TRBJ1-1	TRBV27	NA	CASKTNTEAFF	TGTGCCAGCAAAACGAACACTGAAGCTTTCTTT
many	TRBJ2-7	TRBV7-9	TRBD1	CASSARPGQGPPEQYF	TGTGCCAGCAGCGCGAGACCGGGACAGGGCCCCCCCGAGCAGTACTTC
many	TRBJ2-1	TRBV11-2	TRBD2	CASSGQAGSSYNEQFF	TGTGCCAGCAGCGGACAAGCGGGGAGCTCCTACAATGAGCAGTTCTTC
NA	TRBJ2-7	TRBV7-6	NA	CASSLIPDSKSSYEQYF	TGTGCCAGCAGCTTAATACCGGACAGTAAAAGCTCCTACGAGCAGTACTTC
many	TRBJ2-7	TRBV20-1	NA	CSARAGGGLEQYF	TGCAGTGCTAGAGCTGGGGGGGGGCTCGAGCAGTACTTC
many	TRBJ2-7	TRBV7-9	TRBD1	CASTRQGKPYEQYF	TGTGCCAGCACCCGACAGGGGAAGCCCTACGAGCAGTACTTC
NA	TRBJ1-5	TRBV20-1	NA	CSARPGETLQNSNQPQHF	TGCAGTGCTAGACCCGGGGAGACCCTACAAAATAGCAATCAGCCCCAGCATTTT
few	TRBJ1-5	TRBV20-1	NA	CSARDRNRPTQPQHF	TGCAGTGCTAGAGATCGGAACAGGCCGACTCAGCCCCAGCATTTT
NA	TRBJ2-1	TRBV4-2	NA	CASSRSGEHEQFF	TGTGCCAGCAGCCGTTCCGGGGAACATGAGCAGTTCTTC
NA	TRBJ2-3	TRBV18	NA	CASSPTDRWDTQYF	TGTGCCAGCTCACCCACGGACCGTTGGGATACGCAGTATTTT
many	TRBJ2-1	TRBV30	NA	CAWNDGQLNEQFF	TGTGCCTGGAATGACGGACAGCTCAATGAGCAGTTCTTC
few	TRBJ1-2	TRBV6-5	NA	CASSPRRLIEGYTF	TGTGCCAGCAGTCCCCGACGGCTTATAGAGGGCTACACCTTC
NA	TRBJ1-4	TRBV28	NA	CASSARADEKLFF	TGTGCCAGCAGCGCCAGGGCGGACGAAAAACTGTTTTTT
few	TRBJ2-1	TRBV12-3/TRBV12-4	TRBD2	CASSLALAGVSYNEQFF	TGTGCCAGCAGTTTAGCGTTGGCGGGAGTATCCTACAATGAGCAGTTCTTC
many	TRBJ1-5	TRBV27	NA	CASSIRGNQPQHF	TGTGCCAGCAGCATCAGGGGTAATCAGCCCCAGCATTTT
many	TRBJ2-5	TRBV20-1	TRBD2	CSARTTSGAGDETQYF	TGCAGTGCTAGAACCACCTCAGGAGCGGGGGACGAGACCCAGTACTTC
few	TRBJ2-7	TRBV10-1	TRBD2	CASIYSGKNYEQYF	TGCGCCAGCATATACAGCGGGAAAAACTACGAGCAGTACTTC
few	TRBJ2-2	TRBV13	NA	CASEARGNTGELFF	TGTGCCAGCGAAGCCCGGGGGAACACCGGGGAGCTGTTTTTT
many	TRBJ2-3	TRBV3-1	TRBD2	CASSRGTSGTDTQYF	TGTGCCAGCAGCCGGGGGACTAGCGGCACAGATACGCAGTATTTT
many	TRBJ2-3	TRBV29-1	TRBD2	CSGTSGKSTDTQYF	TGCAGCGGTACTAGCGGGAAAAGCACAGATACGCAGTATTTT
many	TRBJ2-7	TRBV4-1	NA	CASSQSAGVNYEQYF	TGCGCCAGCAGCCAATCCGCAGGGGTGAATTACGAGCAGTACTTC
few	TRBJ2-1	TRBV2	NA	CASSEGSGHEQFF	TGTGCCAGCAGTGAAGGGTCGGGACATGAGCAGTTCTTC